This T cell receptor beta chain derives from a study of T cell responses to AZD1222 COVID-19 vaccine. Per germline, CDR1 SGHTA and CDR2 FQGNSA. The CDR3 is 16 amino acids. The germline V and J ends were trimmed by 6 bases and 0 bases, with 12 bases remaining between them. A note on this clone: The antigen is not known.

Findings of the study overall: It should be noted that donors were predominantly white British and more often female, and clonal diversity was possibly underestimated.

Measured with immunoSEQ multiplex PCR; TCRdb has only the in-frame clones, and not every one. Of approximately 190,000 clones listed, almost 95% are singletons. The source is an adult in good health. This material consisted of peripheral blood, taken on day 0 of AZD1222 vaccination. The V and J genes are TRBV7-2 and TRBJ1-6; D possibly corresponds to TRBD1 (6 bases). The CDR3 reads CASRVRGSSYNSPLHF. The CDR3 region has the DNA TGTGCCAGCAGGGTGAGGGGGAGCTCCTATAATTCACCCCTCCACTTT. Full variable domain (remainder filled in from reference TRBV7-2 and TRBJ1-6): GAGVSQSPSNKVTEKGKDVELRCDPISGHTALYWYRQSLGQGLEFLIYFQGNSAPDKSGLPSDRFSAERTGGSVSTLTIQRTQQEDSAVYLCASRVRGSSYNSPLHFGNGTRLTVT.